This TCR beta chain was documented in a study of cytomegalovirus exposure and HLA in healthy donors (dated by TCRdb to the late 2010s). Regarding the research as a whole: An earlier analysis of under 600 of the donors reported 250 to 300 Gb of sequence data and 117 million unique TCR beta sequences from around 200 million T cells. Roughly 290 gigabases of sequencing data and 70 million to 95 million unique TCR sequences made up an early release that covered approximately 620 HLA-typed donors. Among the roughly 400 genotyped donors, roughly 80% belonged to the genetic ancestry cluster associated with self-reported Caucasian donors. The study was designed to test whether signatures of past pathogen exposure could be identified by cataloging public T cell receptors. Using immunosequencing, the study profiled T cell repertoires from about 650 subjects and related those repertoires to cytomegalovirus serostatus. A separate validation cohort of approximately 130 different subjects was used in addition to the 666-subject first cohort. To predict cytomegalovirus infection status, the study brought together high-throughput TCR immunosequencing, statistical association of individual TCRs with disease status, and machine learning. To study patterns of TCR occurrence, a later analysis re-analyzed previously published TCR beta repertoires from just over 650 donors and added high-resolution HLA genotyping. The later analysis used no new phenotypic data to find candidate immune exposures, relying instead on TCR beta sequences and their occurrence across donors. In an earlier analysis of 500 to 650 of the donors, high-throughput TCR beta sequencing was used to judge whether each TCR beta V gene segment behaved as functional or pseudogenic. Donor age, sex, ethnicity and CMV serostatus were collected together with the repertoire data. A later genetic analysis took genome-wide SNP genotypes for about 55% of the roughly 670 donors and used that subset as a discovery cohort. All discovery cohort repertoires had been generated using a single sequencing platform. Class I and class II HLA loci were covered by the typing at four-digit resolution. The number of typed donors differed by locus: about 620-630 for A, B, C, DRB1 and DQB1; some 540 for DQA1; around 610 for DPA1; and around 490 for DPB1. Four or five DR-DQ haplotypes were handled as single units for association and clustering, since linkage in the cohort was strong. On average, 235,054 unique TCR beta nucleotide sequences were sequenced per donor among several hundred genotyped donors of the cohort, with roughly 19% of those sequences being non-productive. General study outcomes and caveats: The only immune exposure information available for the cohort was CMV serostatus. Correlated functional status among segregating V segments might reflect linkage disequilibrium, but an unknown experimental factor could not be ruled out. A further reported finding was that TCR beta sequences accurately predicted the HLA-A and HLA-B alleles for most subjects in the first cohort. In vitro tests confirmed that a few of the cytomegalovirus-associated TCR beta chains recognize cytomegalovirus antigens. An association between a missense DCLRE1C variant and V-gene and J-gene trimming of TCR beta chains was found in a later genetic analysis and replicated in an independent cohort. When HLA alleles, especially DR and DQ, strongly co-occurred, TCR associations were difficult to assign to individual alleles. HLA typing was unavailable for some donors at each locus, so association tests used only the typed subset. The authors suggested that the approach could potentially be extended to other disease states and immunological phenotypes. In the study, approximately 150 TCR beta chains were listed as associated with cytomegalovirus. In a later analysis, several top co-occurrence clusters were reported to appear linked to parvovirus B19, influenza, CMV and Epstein-Barr virus. Specific HLA alleles were associated with 15,000 to 20,000 TCR beta sequences at a false discovery rate of 0.05 in a later analysis. In a later genetic analysis, fewer N-insertions in productive TCRs were reported among donors in an Asian-associated ancestry cluster than the roughly 700-donor mean. A cluster of highly shared sequence variants was judged likely to be a technical artifact of the sequencing pipeline. While some public TCRs were present in many individuals, most TCR sequences turned up only very rarely across donors. In a later analysis, HLA-associated TCR beta chains showed more clonal expansion and lower generation probabilities than non-associated chains that were equally common. In a later analysis, most CMV-associated TCR beta chains were found to appear HLA-restricted, with HLA associations seemingly driven largely by CMV exposure. Cytomegalovirus status was reported to be diagnosed by the classifier with high specificity and sensitivity in both the original and validation cohorts. Presence/absence analyses assumed roughly uniform sequencing depth across donors, an assumption that may not hold. In an earlier analysis of approximately 590 of the donors, most TCR beta V segments appeared in productive rearrangements about 87% or about 30% of the time, broadly matching IMGT annotations. Only TCR beta chains were sequenced in this cohort, and the absence of alpha or paired-chain data limited detectable features. Roughly 15 rarely observed V segments, including chromosome 9 orphons, were excluded from the earlier analysis of almost 600 of the donors because counts were too low. Some IMGT-functional V segments, including TRBV6-2 and TRBV6-3, could not be told apart with the 87-base-pair reads, so those segments were excluded. In a later analysis, TCR association rates were found to vary across HLA loci, with the most associated TCRs seen for DRB1 alleles and the fewest for HLA-C alleles.

The cohort consisted of 670 or so healthy bone marrow donors. At the time of sampling, all cohort members were nominally healthy, though unrecorded immune exposures were likely present. The donor was CMV seronegative and belonged to the group of around 400 seronegative cohort members. A peripheral blood sample was provided by each donor, and peripheral blood mononuclear cells were used for TCR beta sequencing. The Qiagen DNeasy Blood Extraction Kit was used to extract genomic DNA from the blood cell samples. The germline V gene provides CDR1 SGHTA and CDR2 FQGTGA. The V end loses 5 bases and the J end loses 4 bases, and a stretch of 17 bases separates them. The CDR3 numbers 15 residues from cysteine through phenylalanine. Only the CDR3 DNA stays, 45 bases, in frame from base 1. The method behind the library was the immunoSEQ multiplex PCR assay. For the multiplex PCR, a mixture combining 60 forward primers for TCR Vbeta segments and 13 reverse primers for TCR Jbeta segments was used. The CDR3 region of rearranged TCR beta genes was amplified from genomic DNA with a multiplex PCR assay. On the Illumina HiSeq System, the amplified TCR beta libraries were sequenced as 87-base-pair reads. For the original study's pipeline: A later analysis tallied 75 million to 85 million unique TCR beta chains across the 666 repertoires, and approximately 12 million of those chains were shared by two or more donors. A nearest-neighbor algorithm error-corrected the raw reads and collapsed the reads into unique sequences, merging closely related sequences to remove PCR and sequencing errors. To assign V, D and J gene segments, CDR3 sequences were aligned to IMGT reference sequences. For a sequence to be retained, a match of at least six nucleotides to both a V gene segment and a J gene segment was required. Rearrangements were called productive when the CDR3 lacked stop codons and stayed in frame with V and J; all others were non-productive. CDR3 was defined according to IMGT convention as the region running from the second conserved V-encoded cysteine to the conserved J-encoded phenylalanine. In an earlier analysis of 587 of the donors, sequences lacking an unambiguous match to a single V gene segment were excluded. In an earlier analysis of approximately 610 of the donors, V segments were called functional above 56.7% productive rearrangements and were called segregating when the between-donor standard deviation exceeded 5%. A statistical classification framework was developed to diagnose cytomegalovirus status using the catalog of TCR beta chain sequences. In a later analysis, V and J genes were assigned by comparing TCR nucleotide sequences against IMGT/GENE-DB human TR gene sequences. Using the TCRdist pipeline, a later analysis assigned CDR3 sequences along with most-parsimonious VDJ recombination scenarios. In a later analysis, each TCR beta chain was defined by its CDR3 amino acid sequence together with its V-gene family, and reads lacking a unique V-gene family were excluded. To address suspected cross-contamination and a sequencing artifact, a later analysis removed 592 highly shared, low-generation-probability nucleotide sequences. In a later analysis, a clonal expansion index for each public chain was calculated from normalized within-repertoire ranks of inferred template counts. In a later analysis, generation probabilities were computed using a VDJ recombination model fitted to out-of-frame rearrangements, and the results were checked against IGoR. In a later analysis, TCR-TCR, TCR-HLA and TCR-CMV co-occurrence was scored with hypergeometric tests, and a repertoire-size bias correction was applied to TCR pairs. A later analysis estimated false discovery rates by permuting HLA or CMV assignments 20 times. In a later analysis, co-occurring TCRs were grouped using DBSCAN, and TCRdist sequence similarity was added for clustering within HLA-allele-positive subsets. Repertoires with fewer than 30,000 or more than 120,000 public chains, plus five repertoires with anomalous nucleotide sharing, were excluded from co-occurrence clustering. TCRdb carries this immuneACCESS record with in-frame sequences only. Its versions omit some clonotypes, under half of them owing to an unresolved V gene in the studies checked, with the rest unexplained. For V, J and clone size, that table is used; D and trimming come from the DNA. A total of about 120,000 clones appear in this sample, 80% of them only once. 0.2% to 0.3% of the sample rests with the top ten.

A note on this clone: No cognate antigen has been identified for it. No clone much larger than this one lies a single base away; base qualities are absent.

What was sequenced was PBMCs. The chain joins TRBV7-3 to TRBJ1-1; a tentative D match to TRBD1 spans 6 bases. The receptor's source is a man aged 45-65 years in good health and CMV-seronegative. The CDR3 loop reads CASSDRGPGATEAFF. The DNA reads as follows: TGTGCCAGCAGCGACCGCGGCCCAGGGGCCACTGAAGCTTTCTTT.